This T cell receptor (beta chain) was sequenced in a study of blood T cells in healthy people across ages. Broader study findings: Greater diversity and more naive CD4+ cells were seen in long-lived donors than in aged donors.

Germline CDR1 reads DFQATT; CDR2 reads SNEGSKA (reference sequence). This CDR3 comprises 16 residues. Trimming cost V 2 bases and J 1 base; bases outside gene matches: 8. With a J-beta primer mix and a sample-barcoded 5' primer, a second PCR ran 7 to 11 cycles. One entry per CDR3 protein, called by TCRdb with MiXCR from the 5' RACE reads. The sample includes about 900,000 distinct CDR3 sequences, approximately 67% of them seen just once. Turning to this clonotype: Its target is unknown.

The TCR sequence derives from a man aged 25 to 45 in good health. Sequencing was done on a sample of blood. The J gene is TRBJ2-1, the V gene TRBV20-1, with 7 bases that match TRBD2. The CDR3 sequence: CSARQSGEGSYNEQFF. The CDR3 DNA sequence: TGCAGTGCTAGACAAAGCGGGGAAGGGTCCTACAATGAGCAGTTCTTC.